This T cell receptor beta chain was observed in a study of T cells in tuberculosis. Time point of the sample: new active TB diagnosis, blood taken before or within 7 days of starting treatment. Patients were newly diagnosed, HIV-seronegative, and aged 18 or older. V lost 3 bases and J 4 bases, leaving 16 bases between the germline ends. The germline CDR1 and CDR2 sequences are ENHRY and SYGVKD. The CDR3 has 16 amino acids. In regard to this clone: The antigen is unknown.

Clones were read by immunoSEQ multiplex PCR, and TCRdb kept only the in-frame ones, dropping some. The table lists about 22,000 clones, about 85% of them singletons. Study-wide findings and caveats: Shorter CDR3-alpha in active tuberculosis partly drove smaller distances.

The receptor comes from an adult with tuberculosis. Sequenced material: PBMCs, taken at tuberculosis diagnosis. The genes are TRBV10-3 and TRBJ1-5, with no clear D. CDR3 nucleotide sequence: TGTGCCATCAGTGAAGCGGTGGTTACGGGAAATCAGCCCCAGCATTTT. Its protein product is CAISEAVVTGNQPQHF.